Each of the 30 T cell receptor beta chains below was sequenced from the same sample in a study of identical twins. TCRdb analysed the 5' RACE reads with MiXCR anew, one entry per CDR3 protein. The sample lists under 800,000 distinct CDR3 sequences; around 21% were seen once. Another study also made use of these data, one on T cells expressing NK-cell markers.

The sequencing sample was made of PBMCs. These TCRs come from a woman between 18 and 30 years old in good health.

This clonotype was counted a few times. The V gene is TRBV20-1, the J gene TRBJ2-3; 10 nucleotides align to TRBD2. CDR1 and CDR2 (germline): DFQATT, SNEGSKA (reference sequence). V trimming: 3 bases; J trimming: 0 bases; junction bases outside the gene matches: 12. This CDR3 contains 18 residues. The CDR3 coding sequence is TGCAGTGCTAGCGGGCCTAGCGGGGGTGTATCTAGCACAGATACGCAGTATTTT. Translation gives CSASGPSGGVSSTDTQYF.

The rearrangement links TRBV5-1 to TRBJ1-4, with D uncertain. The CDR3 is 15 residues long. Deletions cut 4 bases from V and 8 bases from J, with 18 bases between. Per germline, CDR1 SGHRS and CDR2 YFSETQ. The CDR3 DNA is TGCGCCAGCAGCCCGGACCCTTCTTGGAGGGAAAAACTGTTTTTT. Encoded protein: CASSPDPSWREKLFF.

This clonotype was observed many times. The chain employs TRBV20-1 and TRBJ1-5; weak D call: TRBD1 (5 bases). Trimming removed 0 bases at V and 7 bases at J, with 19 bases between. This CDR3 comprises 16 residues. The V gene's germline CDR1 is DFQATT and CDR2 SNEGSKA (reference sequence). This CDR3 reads CSARDPQGASVQPQHF. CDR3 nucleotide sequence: TGCAGTGCTAGAGATCCCCAGGGAGCGTCAGTCCAGCCCCAGCATTTT.

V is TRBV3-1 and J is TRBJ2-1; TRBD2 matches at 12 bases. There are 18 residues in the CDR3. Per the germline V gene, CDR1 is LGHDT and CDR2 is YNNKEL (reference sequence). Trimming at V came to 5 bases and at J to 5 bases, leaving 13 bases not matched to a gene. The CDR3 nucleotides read TGTGCCAGCAGCTCACCCCCGGGACTAGCGGGCCCCGACAATGAGCAGTTCTTC. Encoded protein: CASSSPPGLAGPDNEQFF.

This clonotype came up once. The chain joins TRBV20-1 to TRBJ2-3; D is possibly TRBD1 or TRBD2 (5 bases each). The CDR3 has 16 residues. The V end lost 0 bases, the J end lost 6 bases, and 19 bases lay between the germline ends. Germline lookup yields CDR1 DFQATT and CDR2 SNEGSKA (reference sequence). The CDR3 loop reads CSARDGLRGSRDTQYF. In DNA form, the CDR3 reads TGCAGTGCTAGAGATGGCCTGAGGGGCAGTCGGGATACGCAGTATTTT.

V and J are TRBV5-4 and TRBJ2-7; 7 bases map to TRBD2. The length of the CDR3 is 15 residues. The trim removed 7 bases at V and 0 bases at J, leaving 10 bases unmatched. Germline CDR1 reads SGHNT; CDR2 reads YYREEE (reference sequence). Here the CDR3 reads CASHGPGGISYEQYF. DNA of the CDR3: TGTGCCAGCCACGGGCCGGGGGGAATCTCCTACGAGCAGTACTTC.

DNA of the CDR3: TGTGCCAGCTCACCTGACAAAGGGGCGGGTGGCAATCAGCCCCAGCATTTT. Its protein product is CASSPDKGAGGNQPQHF. The chain recombines TRBV18 with TRBJ1-5; the D gene is possibly TRBD1 (5 bases). Germline V CDR1 and CDR2: KGHSH, LQKENI. CDR3 length: 17 amino acids. Trimming shortened V by 3 bases and J by 2 bases, and 17 bases separated the two germline ends.

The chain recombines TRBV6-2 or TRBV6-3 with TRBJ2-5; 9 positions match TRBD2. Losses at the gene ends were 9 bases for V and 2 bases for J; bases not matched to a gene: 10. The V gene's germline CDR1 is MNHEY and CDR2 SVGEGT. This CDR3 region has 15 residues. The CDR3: CASWAAGGLQETQYF. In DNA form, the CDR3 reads TGTGCCAGTTGGGCAGCGGGAGGACTACAAGAGACCCAGTACTTC.

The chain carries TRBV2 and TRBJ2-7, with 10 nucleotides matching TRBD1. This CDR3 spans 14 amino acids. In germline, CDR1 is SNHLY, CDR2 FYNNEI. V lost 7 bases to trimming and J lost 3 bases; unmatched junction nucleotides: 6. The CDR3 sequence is CASNGQGGSYEQYF. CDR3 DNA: TGTGCCAGCAATGGACAGGGGGGTAGCTACGAGCAGTACTTC.

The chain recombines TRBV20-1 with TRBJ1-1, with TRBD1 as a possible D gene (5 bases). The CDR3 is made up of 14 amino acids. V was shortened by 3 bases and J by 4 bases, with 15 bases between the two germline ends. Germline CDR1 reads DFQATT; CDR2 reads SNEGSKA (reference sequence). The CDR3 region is CSASRATRGTEAFF. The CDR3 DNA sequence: TGCAGTGCTAGCAGGGCCACCCGGGGCACTGAAGCTTTCTTT.

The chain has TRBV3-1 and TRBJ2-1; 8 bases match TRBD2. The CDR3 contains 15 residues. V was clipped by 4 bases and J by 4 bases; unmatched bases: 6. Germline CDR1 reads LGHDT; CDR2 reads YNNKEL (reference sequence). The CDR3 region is CASSRRGDQYNEQFF. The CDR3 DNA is TGTGCCAGCAGCCGGCGGGGGGACCAGTACAATGAGCAGTTCTTC.

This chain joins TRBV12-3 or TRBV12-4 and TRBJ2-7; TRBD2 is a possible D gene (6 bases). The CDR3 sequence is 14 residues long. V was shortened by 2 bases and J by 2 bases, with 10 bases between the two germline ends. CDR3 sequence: CASSLSSATYEQYF. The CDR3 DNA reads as TGTGCCAGCAGTTTATCTAGCGCAACCTACGAGCAGTACTTC.

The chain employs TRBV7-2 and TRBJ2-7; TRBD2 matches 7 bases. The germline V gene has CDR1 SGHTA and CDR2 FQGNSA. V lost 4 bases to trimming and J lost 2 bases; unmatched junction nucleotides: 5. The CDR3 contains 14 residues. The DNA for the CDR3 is TGTGCCAGCAGCTGGACGGGGGGTACCTACGAGCAGTACTTC. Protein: CASSWTGGTYEQYF.

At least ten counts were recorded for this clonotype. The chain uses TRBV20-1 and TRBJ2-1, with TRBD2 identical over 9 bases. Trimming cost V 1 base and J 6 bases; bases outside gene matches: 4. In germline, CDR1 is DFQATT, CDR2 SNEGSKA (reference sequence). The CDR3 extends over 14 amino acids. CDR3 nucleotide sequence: TGCAGTGCTAGAGGGACTAGCGAGTCCAATGAGCAGTTCTTC. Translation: CSARGTSESNEQFF.

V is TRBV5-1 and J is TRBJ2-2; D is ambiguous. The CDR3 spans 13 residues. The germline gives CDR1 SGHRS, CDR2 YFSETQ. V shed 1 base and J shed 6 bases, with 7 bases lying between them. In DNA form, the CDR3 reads TGCGCCAGCAGCTTGCTTGACTCCGGGGAGCTGTTTTTT. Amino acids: CASSLLDSGELFF. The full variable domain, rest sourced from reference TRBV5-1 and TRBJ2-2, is KAGVTQTPRYLIKTRGQQVTLSCSPISGHRSVSWYQQTPGQGLQFLFEYFSETQRNKGNFPGRFSGRQFSNSRSEMNVSTLELGDSALYLCASSLLDSGELFFGEGSRLTVL.

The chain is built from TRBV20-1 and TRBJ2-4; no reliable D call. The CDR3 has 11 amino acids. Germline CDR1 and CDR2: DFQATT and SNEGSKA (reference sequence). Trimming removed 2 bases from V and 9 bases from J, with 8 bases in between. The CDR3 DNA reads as TGCAGTGCTAGAATGGGATCCATTCAGTACTTC. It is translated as CSARMGSIQYF.

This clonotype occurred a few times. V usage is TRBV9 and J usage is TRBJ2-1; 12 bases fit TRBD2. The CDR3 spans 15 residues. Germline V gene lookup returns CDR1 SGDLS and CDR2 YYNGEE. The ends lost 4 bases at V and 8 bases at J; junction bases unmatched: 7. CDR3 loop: CASSPLAGGLDEQFF. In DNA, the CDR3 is TGTGCCAGCAGCCCCCTAGCGGGGGGGCTCGATGAGCAGTTCTTC.

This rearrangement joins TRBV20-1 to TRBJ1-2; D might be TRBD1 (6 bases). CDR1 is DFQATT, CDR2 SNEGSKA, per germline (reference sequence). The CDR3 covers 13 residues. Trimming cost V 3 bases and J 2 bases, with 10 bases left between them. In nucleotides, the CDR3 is TGCAGTGCTAGGCGACAGGAGAACTATGGCTACACCTTC. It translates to CSARRQENYGYTF.

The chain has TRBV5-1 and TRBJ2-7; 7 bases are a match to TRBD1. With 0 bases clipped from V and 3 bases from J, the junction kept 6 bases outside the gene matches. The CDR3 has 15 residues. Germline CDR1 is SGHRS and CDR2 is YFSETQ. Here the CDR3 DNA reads TGCGCCAGCAGCTTGGCCGGGACAGATTACTACGAGCAGTACTTC. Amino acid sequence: CASSLAGTDYYEQYF.

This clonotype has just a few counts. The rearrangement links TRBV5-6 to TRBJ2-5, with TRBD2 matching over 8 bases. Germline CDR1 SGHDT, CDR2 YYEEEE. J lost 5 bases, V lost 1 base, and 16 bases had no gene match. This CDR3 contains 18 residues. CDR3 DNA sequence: TGTGCCAGCAGCTTGCTCGAATTGGCGGGGGGATTGGCGGAGACCCAGTACTTC. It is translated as CASSLLELAGGLAETQYF.

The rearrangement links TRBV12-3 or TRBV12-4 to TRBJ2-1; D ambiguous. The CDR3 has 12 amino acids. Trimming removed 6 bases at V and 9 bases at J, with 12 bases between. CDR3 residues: CASSNTVGEQFF. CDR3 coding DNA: TGTGCCAGCAGCAACACAGTTGGTGAGCAGTTCTTC.

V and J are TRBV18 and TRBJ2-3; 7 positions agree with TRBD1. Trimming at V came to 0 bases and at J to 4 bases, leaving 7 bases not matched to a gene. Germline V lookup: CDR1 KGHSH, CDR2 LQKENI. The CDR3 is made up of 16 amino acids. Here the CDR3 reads CASSPPSGGSADTQYF. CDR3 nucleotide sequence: TGTGCCAGCTCACCACCGTCAGGGGGTTCGGCAGATACGCAGTATTTT.

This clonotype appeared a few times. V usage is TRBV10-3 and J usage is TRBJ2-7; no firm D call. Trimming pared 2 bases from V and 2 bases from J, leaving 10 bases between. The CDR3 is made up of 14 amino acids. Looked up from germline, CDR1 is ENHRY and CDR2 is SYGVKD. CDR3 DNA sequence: TGTGCCATCAGTGAGAGTCAGACGACCTACGAGCAGTACTTC. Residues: CAISESQTTYEQYF.

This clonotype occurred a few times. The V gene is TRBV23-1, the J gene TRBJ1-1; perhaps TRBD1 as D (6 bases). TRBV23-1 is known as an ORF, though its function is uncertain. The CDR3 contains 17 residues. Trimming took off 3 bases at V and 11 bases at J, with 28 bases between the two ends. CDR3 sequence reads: CASSQPPWGAPRTGAFF. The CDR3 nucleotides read TGCGCCAGCAGTCAGCCCCCTTGGGGGGCCCCCCGGACTGGGGCTTTCTTT.

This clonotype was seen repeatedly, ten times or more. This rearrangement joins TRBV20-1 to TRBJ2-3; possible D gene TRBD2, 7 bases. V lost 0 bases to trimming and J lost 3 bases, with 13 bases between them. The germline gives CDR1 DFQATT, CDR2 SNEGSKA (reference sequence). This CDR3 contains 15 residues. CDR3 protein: CSARDPRGATDTQYF. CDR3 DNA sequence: TGCAGTGCTAGAGATCCCCGGGGGGCGACAGATACGCAGTATTTT.

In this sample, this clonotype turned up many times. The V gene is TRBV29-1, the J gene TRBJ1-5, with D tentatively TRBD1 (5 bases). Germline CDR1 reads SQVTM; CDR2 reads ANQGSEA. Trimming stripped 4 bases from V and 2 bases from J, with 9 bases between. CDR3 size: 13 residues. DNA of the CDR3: TGCAGCGTTGGTGGAGGGGGCAATCAGCCCCAGCATTTT. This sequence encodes CSVGGGGNQPQHF.

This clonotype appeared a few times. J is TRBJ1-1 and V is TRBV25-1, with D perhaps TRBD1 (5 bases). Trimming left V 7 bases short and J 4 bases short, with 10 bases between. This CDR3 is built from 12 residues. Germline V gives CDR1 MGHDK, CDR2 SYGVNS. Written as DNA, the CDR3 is TGTGCCAGCACCAAGAGGGGCACTGAAGCTTTCTTT. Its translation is CASTKRGTEAFF.

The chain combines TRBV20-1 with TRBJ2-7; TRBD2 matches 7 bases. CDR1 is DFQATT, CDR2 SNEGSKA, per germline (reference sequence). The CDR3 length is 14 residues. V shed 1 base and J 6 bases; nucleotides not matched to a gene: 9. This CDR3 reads CSARGNREVVEQYF. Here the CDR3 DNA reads TGCAGTGCTAGAGGTAACCGGGAGGTTGTCGAGCAGTACTTC.

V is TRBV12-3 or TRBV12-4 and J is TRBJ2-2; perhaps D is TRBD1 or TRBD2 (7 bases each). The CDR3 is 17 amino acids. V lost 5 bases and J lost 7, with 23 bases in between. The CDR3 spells CASSPWQGGTNHGELFF. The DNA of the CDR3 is TGTGCCAGCAGTCCCTGGCAGGGGGGGACTAATCACGGGGAGCTGTTTTTT.

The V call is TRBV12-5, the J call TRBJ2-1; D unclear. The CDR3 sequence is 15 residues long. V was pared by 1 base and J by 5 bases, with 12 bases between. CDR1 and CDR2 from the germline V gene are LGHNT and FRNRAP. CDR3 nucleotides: TGTGCTAGTGGTTTGGCGCCGGGCCAAGACAATGAGCAGTTCTTC. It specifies CASGLAPGQDNEQFF.